Listed here are 5 T cell receptor beta chains from one sample, sequenced in a study of vaccination and CD4 T cells after COVID-19. As for treatment: approximately nine-day PBMC culture with coronavirus spike peptide pools or control peptides (ViraFEST assay). No antigen has been assigned to these receptors. Oncomine TCR Beta short-read sequencing was applied to DNA from cultured CD4+ T cells. TCRdb re-called the PCR reads through MiXCR, storing one row per CDR3 protein. Among about 19,000 distinct CDR3 sequences listed, roughly 23% were seen once. The sample consisted of cultured CD4+ T cells from blood. Receptors originate from a human donor with COVID-19.

This clonotype was observed a few times. The rearrangement links TRBV7-9 to TRBJ1-1; 8 bases are shared with TRBD1. Germline-derived CDR1 and CDR2 are SEHNR and FQNEAQ (reference sequence). V shed 2 bases and J 4 bases; nucleotides not matched to a gene: 3. The CDR3 extends over 14 amino acids. CDR3 loop: CASSLRQGSTEAFF. CDR3 sequence (DNA): TGTGCCAGCAGCTTACGACAGGGGAGCACTGAAGCTTTCTTT.

This clonotype was seen only once. The V call is TRBV5-8, the J call TRBJ2-1; the D gene is possibly TRBD2 (5 bases). Deletions cut 0 bases from V and 6 bases from J, with 10 bases between. This CDR3 is 14 amino acids long. The germline V gene has CDR1 SGHTS and CDR2 YDEGEE. For the CDR3, the DNA is TGTGCCAGCAGCTTGGGACTACCTTTCAATGAGCAGTTCTTC. It is translated as CASSLGLPFNEQFF.

This clonotype has more than one count but fewer than ten. The rearrangement links TRBV27 to TRBJ1-1; maybe TRBD1 (5 bases). CDR1 is MNHEY, CDR2 SMNVEV, per germline (reference sequence). V lost 3 bases, J lost 5 bases, and 13 bases lay in between. This CDR3 has 14 amino acids. The DNA of the CDR3 is TGTGCCAGCAGTTTTAGGGAGAGGGGAACTGAAGCTTTCTTT. Translating gives CASSFRERGTEAFF.

The V call is TRBV5-4, the J call TRBJ2-7, with D perhaps TRBD2 (5 bases). The assigned J gene may be wrong: the sequence end matches TRBJ2-5 better. The CDR3 totals 13 residues. The germline gives CDR1 SGHNT, CDR2 YYREEE (reference sequence). The CDR3 reads CASSSPDLETQYF. The CDR3 DNA is TGTGCCAGCAGCTCCCCGGACTTAGAGACCCAGTACTTC.

In this sample, this clonotype turned up a few times. This chain uses TRBV28 with TRBJ1-2, with 7 bases aligning to TRBD1. In germline, CDR1 is MDHEN, CDR2 SYDVKM. The CDR3 is 15 residues long. CDR3 loop: CAIRQGGLANYGYTF. Written as DNA, the CDR3 is TGTGCAATCAGACAGGGTGGTTTGGCTAACTATGGCTACACCTTC.